This paragraph reports one TCR beta chain. The antigen this receptor binds is unknown. No base qualities exist here, and no much larger clone lies one base off it. The method behind the library was 5' RACE. Sequencing was performed on an Illumina HiSeq 2000. A universal primer binding site was introduced by template switching, and a unique molecular identifier was present in the final cDNA, enabling accurate counting of TCR cDNA molecules. Specific primers in the conserved constant-segment region were used to synthesize first-strand cDNA for the TCR alpha and beta chains. To control for contamination, every cDNA library was double barcoded, receiving both a SMART-Mk sample barcode and Illumina barcodes. TruSeq adapter sequences along with Illumina sample barcodes were introduced in two successive PCR steps. The TCR alpha and beta cDNA libraries were sequenced on the Illumina HiSeq platform using custom primers. In the original analysis: Unique molecular identifiers were extracted from raw reads with MiGEC, and CDR3 positions were determined with MiXCR. For each individual, recombination models were inferred using an EM algorithm with the repgenHMM and IGoR tools. Shared clonotype analysis was performed with the tcR package in R, normalizing sharing by the product of cloneset sizes. Out-of-frame nonproductive sequences were analyzed to study raw recombination free of thymic and clonal selection effects. TCRdb handled the public reads itself, with Q25 trimming in fastp and clone calling in MiXCR, and kept productive beta chains. When rows share a CDR3 protein, they turn into one entry using the most common DNA and genes. Clone size and V and J calls follow TCRdb, not the original study. The sample yields roughly 260,000 distinct CDR3 sequences; approximately 7.8% were counted once. The ten biggest clones cover under 7% of the sample.

As encoded in the germline V gene, CDR1 is SGHDT while CDR2 is YYEEEE. The CDR3 numbers 16 residues from cysteine through phenylalanine. The kept DNA is CDR3 alone, 48 bases in frame from the first base. For this chain, trimming is 0 bases at the V end and 4 bases at the J end, and the number of junction bases without a gene match is 4. The record originates from a study of identical twins (dated by TCRdb to 2016 to 2018). Looking at the study overall: The study deep-sequenced TCR alpha and beta repertoires from monozygotic twins, unrelated adults of various ages and cord blood to test whether fetal clonotypes persist. Replicate twin experiments were performed at different times using different library preparation protocols to rule out contamination.

Study-wide findings and limitations: In monozygotic twins, out-of-frame TCR alpha sharing was systematically underestimated by recombination models, although the models agreed with sharing between unrelated individuals. Compared with coincidental sharing between unrelated individuals, out-of-frame TCR alpha sequences shared between twins had an excess of sequences with low generation probability. The excess sharing between twins in beta out-of-frame sequences was weaker because fewer shared sequences reduced the signal-to-noise ratio. Because the same donors could not be followed over many years, the conclusions depended on cross-sectional statistical analysis. Invariant T cells such as MAIT and iNKT could partly confound zero-insertion analyses, though diverse VJ usage argued against this for most clonotypes. Fewer insertions were carried by abundant cord blood beta clonotypes, a similar but weaker trend appeared in young adult naive repertoires, and no such trend appeared in memory repertoires.

Only healthy Caucasian donors were included. Three pairs of female monozygotic twins, all aged about 18 to 29 years, made up the twin cohort. Positive isolation kits from Invitrogen were used to isolate the CD4+ and CD8+ T cell populations. These data are also associated with another study on yellow fever vaccine responses in identical twins. The second study's paper adds: According to the authors, the vaccine-induced T cell response in identical twins seemed to be partly convergent and partly specific to each individual. In identical twins, the study followed T cell clones that responded to the vaccine with precision.

Input material: CD8+ T cells sorted from blood. The sequence links TRBV5-6 to TRBJ2-1; TRBD2 matches 10 bases in the middle. This sequence originates from a woman younger than 35 in good health. The sequence in DNA is TGTGCCAGCAGCTTGGCACTAGCGGGACCTTACAATGAGCAGTTCTTC. It is translated as CASSLALAGPYNEQFF.